The clone carrying this T cell receptor beta chain was seen a few times. The data stem from a study of T-cell reconstitution after alpha-beta-depleted transplantation in children. V was pared by 6 bases and J by 4 bases, with 11 bases of the junction left unmatched. Germline lookup yields CDR1 MNHEY and CDR2 SVGEGT. The CDR3 runs to 16 residues. A library of TCRbeta sequences, prepared with unique molecular identifiers, was generated. MiXCR, applied by TCRdb to the PCR reads, yields one record per CDR3 protein. The profile shows under 450,000 distinct CDR3 sequences, 13% of them singletons. This chain links TRBV6-2 or TRBV6-3 with TRBJ1-1, with 10 bases fitting TRBD1. Source: PBMCs, taken from the stem cell graft. The sequence was obtained from a human donor who donated a stem cell graft to a child with Fanconi anemia. The DNA for the CDR3 is TGTGCCAGCAGCCGGAGGACAGGGGGTTTACGCACTGAAGCTTTCTTT. The encoded protein is CASSRRTGGLRTEAFF.